These 13 T cell receptor beta chains came from one sample sequenced in a study of beta chain features in type 1 diabetes (dated by TCRdb to the late 2010s). General conclusions and limits of the study: Type 1 diabetes patients showed a moderate but significant shortening of TCRB CDR3 length in all four CD4+ subsets.

No cognate antigen is known for these TCRs. The library was prepared using the immunoSEQ multiplex PCR assay. The entire amount of isolated RNA was reverse transcribed using the High Capacity cDNA Reverse Transcription Kit, so the sequenced TCRB transcripts were expressed ones. TCRdb took this table from immuneACCESS and kept in-frame rearrangements with V and J called. Such tables lack part of the clones; where checked against another copy, unresolved V genes explain under half of the gap, and the rest is unexplained. The sample table holds tens of thousands of clones, of which roughly 45% were seen once. The ten largest clones add up to approximately 0.13% of the sample. The sample was stem cell memory CD4+ T cells from blood. The cell subset or site label corresponds to: stem cell-like memory CD4+ T cells. These receptors all stem from a man aged 30 to 45 with type 1 diabetes.

This clone was seen a few times. V and J are TRBV5-1 and TRBJ2-5; 7 nucleotides align to TRBD1. The V and J ends lost 6 bases and 3 bases, in that order; junction bases with no gene match: 5. The CDR3 length is 13 residues. In germline, CDR1 is SGHRS, CDR2 YFSETQ. CDR3 sequence (DNA): TGCGCCAGCAAGCATGGGACAGAAGAGACCCAGTACTTC. It codes for CASKHGTEETQYF.

The chain employs TRBV7-7 and TRBJ2-5; TRBD2 might be the D (6 bases). The germline V gene has CDR1 SSHAT and CDR2 FNYEAQ (reference sequence). V was trimmed by 5 bases and J by 2 bases, leaving 9 bases between them. The CDR3 contains 13 residues. CDR3 nucleotides: TGTGCCAGCAGCCATGGACTACAAGAGACCCAGTACTTC. Amino acids: CASSHGLQETQYF.

J is TRBJ2-1 and V is TRBV25-1; 11 bases match TRBD2. The CDR3 runs 15 residues. Germline V gene data show CDR1 as MGHDK and CDR2 as SYGVNS. Unmatched junction bases numbered 5, after V lost 8 bases and J lost 2 bases. CDR3 DNA: TGTGCCAGCTCCTTTAGCGGGAGGGCCTACAATGAGCAGTTCTTC. Its protein product is CASSFSGRAYNEQFF.

The chain carries TRBV18 and TRBJ1-2; no definite D call. The germline V gene has CDR1 KGHSH and CDR2 LQKENI. This CDR3 is built from 15 residues. V lost 2 bases, J lost 8 bases, and 18 bases lay in between. CDR3 in amino acids: CASSPRRDLGEGYTF. In DNA, the CDR3 is TGTGCCAGCTCACCAAGGAGGGATTTAGGCGAAGGCTACACCTTC. The variable domain in full, with the rest retrieved from reference TRBV18 and TRBJ1-2, is NAGVMQNPRHLVRRRGQEARLRCSPMKGHSHVYWYRQLPEEGLKFMVYLQKENIIDESGMPKERFSAEFPKEGPSILRIQQVVRGDSAAYFCASSPRRDLGEGYTFGSGTRLTVV.

This clone was seen only a few times. V and J are TRBV7-2 and TRBJ2-5, with 10 bases matching TRBD2. The DNA end is a closer match to TRBJ2-7, so the J assignment may be wrong. The germline V gene has CDR1 SGHTA and CDR2 FQGNSA. CDR3 length equals 14 residues. CDR3 coding DNA: TGTGCCAGCAGTCCTAGCGGGAGAACCTACGAGCAGTACTTC. Its protein is CASSPSGRTYEQYF.

The chain employs TRBV28 and TRBJ2-3; 9 bases match TRBD2. This CDR3 region has 14 residues. V shed 3 bases and J 5 bases; nucleotides not matched to a gene: 3. From germline, CDR1 is MDHEN and CDR2 SYDVKM. The CDR3 nucleotides are TGTGCCAGCAGTTTGCTAGCGGGACGAGATACGCAGTATTTT. This codes for CASSLLAGRDTQYF.

This sequence joins TRBV11-2 and TRBJ2-7; D is ambiguous. V lost 4 bases, J lost 6 bases, and 7 bases lay in between. The germline gives CDR1 SGHAT, CDR2 FQNNGV. This CDR3 region has 11 residues. The CDR3 reads CASSSRREQYF. CDR3 coding DNA: TGTGCCAGCAGCTCCAGGCGCGAGCAGTACTTC.

The chain employs TRBV28 and TRBJ2-7; a possible D gene is TRBD1 (6 bases). Looked up from germline, CDR1 is MDHEN and CDR2 is SYDVKM. This CDR3 is 13 amino acids long. Trimming stripped 8 bases from V and 5 bases from J, with 16 bases between. The CDR3 region is CASLLQGVHEQYF. CDR3 nucleotides: TGTGCCAGCCTACTACAGGGTGTCCACGAGCAGTACTTC.

The CDR3 sequence is CAWEQGGEQYF. The DNA for the CDR3 is TGTGCCTGGGAACAGGGCGGCGAGCAGTACTTC. This sequence joins TRBV30 and TRBJ2-7; a possible D gene is TRBD1 (6 bases). Germline-derived CDR1 and CDR2 are GTSNPN and SVGIG (reference sequence). Deletions cut 5 bases from V and 6 bases from J, with 11 bases between. CDR3 length: 11 residues.

This chain joins TRBV27 and TRBJ2-3, with D uncertain. The CDR3 runs to 16 residues. V gave up 3 bases and J gave up 1 base, with 14 bases separating them. Germline CDR1 reads MNHEY; CDR2 reads SMNVEV (reference sequence). DNA for the CDR3: TGTGCCAGCAGTTTCCCCCAGCGCCCGGGCACAGATACGCAGTATTTT. It specifies CASSFPQRPGTDTQYF.

This clone was counted only a few times. The chain links TRBV19 to TRBJ2-1, with D perhaps matching TRBD2 (6 bases). V lost 5 bases and J lost 1, with 12 bases in between. The CDR3 is 15 residues long. CDR1 is LNHDA and CDR2 is SQIVND in the germline V gene (reference sequence). The CDR3: CASSAIGTSYNEQFF. Written as DNA, the CDR3 is TGTGCCAGTAGTGCCATAGGGACTTCCTACAATGAGCAGTTCTTC. The variable domain in full, completed from reference TRBV19 and TRBJ2-1, reads DGGITQSPKYLFRKEGQNVTLSCEQNLNHDAMYWYRQDPGQGLRLIYYSQIVNDFQKGDIAEGYSVSREKKESFPLTVTSAQKNPTAFYLCASSAIGTSYNEQFFGPGTRLTVL.

The rearrangement joins TRBV27 to TRBJ2-2, with D uncertain. The germline V and J ends were trimmed by 8 bases and 0 bases, with 7 bases remaining between them. The CDR3 extends over 13 amino acids. CDR1 and CDR2 (germline): MNHEY, SMNVEV (reference sequence). This CDR3 is CASAESNTGELFF. CDR3 sequence (DNA): TGTGCCAGCGCGGAATCGAACACCGGGGAGCTGTTTTTT.

The chain carries TRBV29-1 and TRBJ2-7; the D gene is possibly TRBD1 (6 bases). Per germline, CDR1 SQVTM and CDR2 ANQGSEA. The length of the CDR3 is 17 residues. V lost 6 bases to trimming and J lost 3 bases, with 27 bases between them. CDR3 protein: CSVRVTGTLKSLYEQYF. The CDR3, as DNA: TGCAGCGTGCGGGTAACCGGGACATTAAAGAGCCTCTACGAGCAGTACTTC.